The source of this TCR beta chain is a study of cytomegalovirus exposure and HLA in healthy donors. At the level of the study: Most genotyped donors, 75% to 85% of about 400, had Caucasian-associated genetic ancestry. The study, taken as a whole, reports: In vitro checks showed that a few CMV-associated chains really do target CMV antigens. Among the sequence variants, a highly shared cluster was likely an artifact of sequencing. TCR beta V- and J-gene trimming, according to a later analysis, was linked to a missense DCLRE1C variant.

On this clone itself: Its antigen is as yet unknown.

Germline trimming cut 11 bases from V and 2 bases from J; bases unmatched to any gene: 8. The CDR3 runs to 13 residues. The germline CDR1 and CDR2 sequences are SNHLY and FYNNEI. With 60 Vbeta and 13 Jbeta primers, the PCR was carried out. The repertoire was sequenced with immunoSEQ multiplex PCR; TCRdb's copy has only in-frame clones and lacks some. The sample gives about 61,000 clones, around 89% of which show up once; over 1.2% is in the top ten. The specimen sequenced was PBMCs. This chain uses TRBV2 with TRBJ2-7, with 8 bases matching TRBD1. This receptor was obtained from a young man in good health and CMV-seropositive. Written as DNA, the CDR3 is TGTGCCCTGGGACAGGAGGTTCCCTACGAGCAGTACTTC. It specifies CALGQEVPYEQYF.